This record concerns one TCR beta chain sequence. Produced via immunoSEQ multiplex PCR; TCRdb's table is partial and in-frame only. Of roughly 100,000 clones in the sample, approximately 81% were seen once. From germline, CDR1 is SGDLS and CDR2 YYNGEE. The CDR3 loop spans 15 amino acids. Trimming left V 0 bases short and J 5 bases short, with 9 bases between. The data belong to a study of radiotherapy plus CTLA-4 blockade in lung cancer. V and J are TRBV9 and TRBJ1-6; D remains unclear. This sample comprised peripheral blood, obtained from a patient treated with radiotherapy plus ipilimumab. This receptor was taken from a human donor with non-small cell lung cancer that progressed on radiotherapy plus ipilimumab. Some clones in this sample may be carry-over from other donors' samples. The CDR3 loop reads CASSVDSLHNSPLHF. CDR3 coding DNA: TGTGCCAGCAGCGTAGACAGTCTCCATAATTCACCCCTCCACTTT.